The 27 T cell receptor beta chains given below trace back to one sample, sequenced in a study of cytomegalovirus exposure and HLA in healthy donors. PCR involved 60 Vbeta and 13 Jbeta primers. The table came from immunoSEQ multiplex PCR; TCRdb's copy has only in-frame clones and leaves some out. The sample lists 140,000 or so clones; around 75% were seen once. Sequencing was performed on PBMCs. Receptors were obtained from a female donor in good health and CMV-seronegative.

As concerns this clone: Other DNA sequences of this sample code for an identical CDR3. The chain recombines TRBV27 with TRBJ2-1; TRBD2 agrees at 7 bases. CDR1 and CDR2 from the germline V gene are MNHEY and SMNVEV (reference sequence). The ends lost 2 bases at V and 1 base at J; junction bases unmatched: 2. The CDR3 covers 15 residues. The DNA for the CDR3 is TGTGCCAGCAGTTTAGCGGGAGTTTCCTACAATGAGCAGTTCTTC. Translated, it gives CASSLAGVSYNEQFF.

This clone came up once. This sequence joins TRBV4-1 and TRBJ2-7; 8 bases map to TRBD2. The length of the CDR3 is 16 residues. Germline-derived CDR1 and CDR2 are MGHRA and YSYEKL. V lost 3 bases, J lost 5 bases, and 12 bases stayed unmatched. Written as DNA, the CDR3 is TGCGCCAGCAGCCAGATTCCTAGCGGGCTGCAGGACGAGCAGTACTTC. It specifies CASSQIPSGLQDEQYF.

The J gene is TRBJ2-7, the V gene TRBV4-2, with TRBD2 identical over 8 bases. J gave up 3 bases and V 0 bases, and 13 bases lay outside the gene matches. Germline V lookup: CDR1 LGHNA, CDR2 YNFKEQ. The CDR3 totals 18 residues. CDR3 in DNA: TGTGCCAGCAGCCAAGAATGGGGGGGCGGGGCGGGGGGCTACGAGCAGTACTTC. Translated: CASSQEWGGGAGGYEQYF.

The chain uses TRBV5-6 and TRBJ2-4; the D is unclear. V shed 4 bases and J shed 4 bases, with 6 bases lying between them. This CDR3 is built from 12 residues. The V gene's germline CDR1 is SGHDT and CDR2 YYEEEE. DNA for the CDR3: TGTGCCAGCAGCACACCAAAAAACATTCAGTACTTC. It yields the protein CASSTPKNIQYF.

CDR3: CASTRGGAEQYF. The CDR3 region has the DNA TGTGCCAGCACTAGGGGAGGGGCTGAGCAGTACTTC. This chain joins TRBV6-5 and TRBJ2-7; 7 bases line up with TRBD2. Trimming cost V 7 bases and J 7 bases; bases outside gene matches: 7. CDR1 and CDR2 from the germline V gene are MNHEY and SVGAGI. This CDR3 region has 12 residues.

The chain combines TRBV27 with TRBJ2-5; D call uncertain. CDR1 and CDR2 from the germline V gene are MNHEY and SMNVEV (reference sequence). V was cut by 3 bases and J by 4 bases, with 15 bases left in between. This CDR3 is built from 15 residues. The CDR3 DNA reads TGTGCCAGCAGTTTGTCCGGGTTGGGTATAGAGACCCAGTACTTC. It specifies CASSLSGLGIETQYF.

This chain joins TRBV4-1 and TRBJ2-7, with 9 bases aligning to TRBD1. The V and J ends lost 4 bases and 3 bases, in that order; junction bases with no gene match: 4. This CDR3 contains 14 residues. From germline, CDR1 is MGHRA and CDR2 YSYEKL. The CDR3 sequence is CASSPWTGDYEQYF. The CDR3 DNA reads TGCGCCAGCAGCCCTTGGACAGGGGACTACGAGCAGTACTTC.

Note on this clone: An end of the junction differs from the germline gene, which may be a read error. The chain is built from TRBV19 and TRBJ2-3; TRBD2 aligns across 13 bases. CDR3 length equals 15 residues. Per germline, CDR1 LNHDA and CDR2 SQIVND (reference sequence). The CDR3 loop is CASSWTSGSIDTQYF. The CDR3 bases are TGTGCCAGTAGTTGGACTAGCGGGAGCATAGATACGCAGTATTTT.

V gene TRBV2 combines with J gene TRBJ2-7; 12 nucleotides align to TRBD2. The junction had 4 bases not matched to a gene; V was cut back by 3 bases and J by 1 base. Looked up from germline, CDR1 is SNHLY and CDR2 is FYNNEI. This CDR3 region has 16 residues. The CDR3 is CASSDGLAGMSYEQYF. CDR3 DNA sequence: TGTGCCAGCAGTGATGGACTAGCGGGAATGTCCTACGAGCAGTACTTC.

This chain uses TRBV11-2 with TRBJ1-5; 7 bases are a match to TRBD1. Looked up from germline, CDR1 is SGHAT and CDR2 is FQNNGV. With V trimmed by 3 bases and J by 3 bases, 5 bases remained unmatched. This CDR3 contains 15 residues. CDR3 in amino acids: CASSLRQGPNQPQHF. As DNA, the CDR3 is TGTGCCAGCAGCTTGAGACAGGGTCCCAATCAGCCCCAGCATTTT.

The rearrangement links TRBV6-6 to TRBJ1-1; perhaps TRBD1 as D (6 bases). Germline V gives CDR1 MNHNY, CDR2 SVGAGI (reference sequence). The CDR3 length is 13 residues. V lost 7 bases and J lost 2, with 11 bases in between. CDR3 region: CASTGTPNTEAFF. DNA of the CDR3: TGTGCCAGCACCGGGACACCAAACACTGAAGCTTTCTTT.

The chain uses TRBV6-1 and TRBJ2-7; D possibly corresponds to TRBD1 (6 bases). This CDR3 spans 14 amino acids. The V gene lost 5 bases and the J gene lost 3 bases, with 14 bases spanning the gap. Germline V gives CDR1 MNHNS, CDR2 SASEGT. CDR3 sequence (DNA): TGTGCCAGCAGTAAGTCCGGGACATTCTACGAGCAGTACTTC. Translating it yields CASSKSGTFYEQYF.

This rearrangement joins TRBV7-6 to TRBJ1-5; D is perhaps TRBD1 (6 bases). V dropped 5 bases and J dropped 3 bases, with 14 bases sitting between them. The CDR3 spans 15 residues. Germline CDR1 is SGHVS and CDR2 is FNYEAQ. This CDR3 is CASSPRGGSNQPQHF. Written as DNA, the CDR3 is TGTGCCAGCAGCCCCCGAGGGGGATCCAATCAGCCCCAGCATTTT. The entire variable domain, with the rest obtained from reference TRBV7-6 and TRBJ1-5, is as follows: GAGVSQSPRYKVTKRGQDVALRCDPISGHVSLYWYRQALGQGPEFLTYFNYEAQQDKSGLPNDRFSAERPEGSISTLTIQRTEQRDSAMYRCASSPRGGSNQPQHFGDGTRLSIL.

This clone has only one observation. The chain links TRBV4-1 to TRBJ2-1; D may be TRBD2 (6 bases). The ends were cut back, 3 bases at V and 1 base at J, with 13 bases in the middle. Germline lookup yields CDR1 MGHRA and CDR2 YSYEKL. The CDR3 is 16 amino acids. CDR3 residues: CASSQGPGASYNEQFF. The CDR3 DNA follows: TGCGCCAGCAGCCAGGGCCCGGGAGCGTCCTACAATGAGCAGTTCTTC.

Only a few counts were recorded for this clone. The rearrangement uses TRBV27 and TRBJ1-1; no clear D. Germline loops: CDR1 MNHEY, CDR2 SMNVEV (reference sequence). This CDR3 is 15 amino acids long. V was cut by 6 bases and J by 0 bases, with 14 bases left in between. The CDR3 loop reads CASRERRVMNTEAFF. The CDR3 region has the DNA TGTGCCAGCAGGGAGCGGCGGGTGATGAACACTGAAGCTTTCTTT.

The chain has TRBV29-1 and TRBJ2-1; 10 nucleotides agree with TRBD2. V lost 2 bases to trimming and J lost 0 bases; unmatched junction nucleotides: 4. The CDR3 contains 16 residues. Looked up from germline, CDR1 is SQVTM and CDR2 is ANQGSEA. CDR3: CSVESLAGDSYNEQFF. The CDR3, as DNA: TGCAGCGTTGAATCCCTAGCGGGAGACTCCTACAATGAGCAGTTCTTC.

The chain has TRBV10-3 and TRBJ2-7, with D possibly matching TRBD2 (5 bases). The CDR3 has 11 amino acids. From germline, CDR1 is ENHRY and CDR2 SYGVKD. With 6 bases removed from V and 3 bases from J, the gap between germline ends came to 6 bases. The CDR3 nucleotides read TGTGCCATCAGACGGGGCTACGAGCAGTACTTC. Its protein product is CAIRRGYEQYF.

This clone was seen only once. The chain is built from TRBV7-9 and TRBJ2-2; the D gene is possibly TRBD1 (5 bases). The CDR3 has 14 amino acids. V lost 8 bases and J lost 3, with 13 bases in between. Looked up from germline, CDR1 is SEHNR and CDR2 is FQNEAQ (reference sequence). The CDR3 reads CASPQGADTGELFF. The CDR3 region has the DNA TGTGCCAGCCCCCAGGGCGCCGACACCGGGGAGCTGTTTTTT.

The gene calls are TRBV27 and TRBJ1-3, with D unresolved. The V gene's germline CDR1 is MNHEY and CDR2 SMNVEV (reference sequence). Deletions cut 3 bases from V and 6 bases from J, with 9 bases between. CDR3 length: 13 residues. CDR3 amino acids: CASSFTGENTIYF. The DNA for the CDR3 is TGTGCCAGCAGTTTTACTGGAGAAAACACCATATATTTT.

This chain connects TRBV13 to TRBJ2-3; 10 bases agree with TRBD1. Germline CDR1 PRHDT, CDR2 FYEKMQ (reference sequence). The length of the CDR3 is 14 residues. Trimming cost V 4 bases and J 6 bases; bases outside gene matches: 4. CDR3 region: CASSSTDRGDTQYF. As DNA, the CDR3 is TGTGCCAGCAGCTCTACGGACAGGGGGGATACGCAGTATTTT.

The chain carries TRBV18 and TRBJ1-3; D gene unclear. The germline V and J ends were trimmed by 6 bases and 0 bases, with 6 bases remaining between them. This CDR3 comprises 13 residues. CDR1 and CDR2 from the germline V gene are KGHSH and LQKENI. This CDR3 reads CASSSNSGNTIYF. The CDR3 region has the DNA TGTGCCAGCTCTTCCAACTCTGGAAACACCATATATTTT. Filled out from reference TRBV18 and TRBJ1-3, the complete variable domain reads NAGVMQNPRHLVRRRGQEARLRCSPMKGHSHVYWYRQLPEEGLKFMVYLQKENIIDESGMPKERFSAEFPKEGPSILRIQQVVRGDSAAYFCASSSNSGNTIYFGEGSWLTVV.

The DNA of the CDR3 is TGTGCCAGCAGTTATCCACTAAGACAGATGAACACTGAAGCTTTCTTT. It is translated as CASSYPLRQMNTEAFF. This sequence joins TRBV28 and TRBJ1-1; D may be TRBD1 (5 bases). Germline values: CDR1 MDHEN, CDR2 SYDVKM. Trimming took off 4 bases at V and 0 bases at J, with 15 bases between the two ends. This CDR3 spans 16 amino acids.

The chain joins TRBV10-3 to TRBJ2-2; 9 bases are a match to TRBD2. The CDR3 covers 17 residues. The junction had 13 bases not matched to a gene; V was cut back by 6 bases and J by 5 bases. Germline V gene sequence: CDR1 ENHRY, CDR2 SYGVKD. The CDR3 bases are TGTGCCATCAGGACGACTCCAGCGGGAGGAGGAACCGGGGAGCTGTTTTTT. This sequence encodes CAIRTTPAGGGTGELFF.

The chain combines TRBV30 with TRBJ1-3; TRBD1 might be the D (5 bases). There are 16 residues in the CDR3. The V gene's germline CDR1 is GTSNPN and CDR2 SVGIG (reference sequence). Trimming took 0 bases from V and 4 from J, leaving 16 bases between them. DNA of the CDR3: TGTGCCTGGAGTGTACCGAGGGGAGGAACAGGAAACACCATATATTTT. Its protein is CAWSVPRGGTGNTIYF.

J is TRBJ2-1 and V is TRBV25-1, with a possible D match to TRBD2 (6 bases). Germline CDR1 reads MGHDK; CDR2 reads SYGVNS. The ends were cut back, 8 bases at V and 3 bases at J, with 17 bases in the middle. CDR3 length: 15 amino acids. This chain's CDR3 is CASGRFSGSYNEQFF. The CDR3 DNA reads as TGTGCCAGCGGCCGTTTTAGCGGCAGCTACAATGAGCAGTTCTTC.

This rearrangement joins TRBV6-5 to TRBJ1-2; 7 bases are a match to TRBD1. The CDR3 length is 15 residues. Unmatched junction bases numbered 10, after V lost 4 bases and J lost 5 bases. The germline V gene encodes CDR1 MNHEY and CDR2 SVGAGI. CDR3 nucleotides: TGTGCCAGCAGTTCCACGGACAGGAGGCCTTATGGCTACACCTTC. Encoded protein: CASSSTDRRPYGYTF.

This clone has a single count. The chain carries TRBV10-2 and TRBJ2-1; 14 nucleotides line up with TRBD2. Per the germline V gene, CDR1 is WSHSY and CDR2 is SAAADI. CDR3 length: 15 amino acids. The V and J ends lost 5 bases and 9 bases, in that order; junction bases with no gene match: 6. The CDR3 coding sequence is TGCGCCAGCAGTTTAAGACTAGCGGGAGGGGGTGAGCAGTTCTTC. Translating gives CASSLRLAGGGEQFF.